These 19 T cell receptor beta chains were sequenced from one sample in a study of cytomegalovirus exposure and HLA in healthy donors. PCR employed 60 Vbeta and 13 Jbeta primers. Assay: immunoSEQ multiplex PCR; the TCRdb copy retains only in-frame clones and omits some. The table has 150,000 to 200,000 clones, roughly 90% seen once. The sequenced sample was PBMCs. The receptors here all came from a girl in the first two years of life in good health and CMV-seronegative.

There are a few counts of this clone. The chain uses TRBV19 and TRBJ2-5; D is perhaps TRBD2 (6 bases). The closer fit of TRBJ2-7 to the DNA end suggests the J call may be wrong. The CDR3 loop spans 14 amino acids. CDR1 and CDR2 (germline): LNHDA, SQIVND (reference sequence). CDR3 coding DNA: TGTGCCAGTTCTCAGACTAGGAGCTCCTACGAGCAGTACTTC. This gives the protein CASSQTRSSYEQYF.

This clone was counted a single time. This chain uses TRBV21-1 with TRBJ2-3; TRBD2 is the table's D call and was not checked against the DNA. TRBV21-1 is termed a pseudogene. CDR3 length equals 16 residues. CDR3: CASSGRLPAHIDTQYF. CDR3 sequence (DNA): TGTGCCAGTTCTGGCCGACTCCCCGCCCATATCGATACGCAGTATTTT.

The chain has TRBV25-1 and TRBJ2-3; D is undetermined. Germline lookup yields CDR1 MGHDK and CDR2 SYGVNS. Trimming left V 3 bases short and J 0 bases short, with 10 bases between. The length of the CDR3 is 15 residues. The chain's CDR3 is CASSEYRASTDTQYF. CDR3 coding DNA: TGTGCCAGCAGTGAGTACAGAGCCAGCACAGATACGCAGTATTTT.

The rearrangement joins TRBV9 to TRBJ1-6; D is perhaps TRBD1 (5 bases). Germline lookup yields CDR1 SGDLS and CDR2 YYNGEE. The V end was cut by 3 bases, the J end by 7 bases, with 8 bases between. This CDR3 is built from 13 residues. The CDR3 bases are TGTGCCAGCAGCGCAAACAGGAATTCACCCCTCCACTTT. Its translation: CASSANRNSPLHF. The variable domain in full, completed from reference TRBV9 and TRBJ1-6, reads DSGVTQTPKHLITATGQRVTLRCSPRSGDLSVYWYQQSLDQGLQFLIQYYNGEERAKGNILERFSAQQFPDLHSELNLSSLELGDSALYFCASSANRNSPLHFGNGTRLTVT.

The rearrangement uses TRBV29-1 and TRBJ2-1, with 8 bases aligning to TRBD2. V trimming: 4 bases; J trimming: 4 bases; junction bases outside the gene matches: 3. The CDR3 contains 13 residues. Germline loops: CDR1 SQVTM, CDR2 ANQGSEA. The CDR3 DNA reads TGCAGCGTTGCTCTAGCGGGTTACAATGAGCAGTTCTTC. Its protein product is CSVALAGYNEQFF.

In regard to this clone: Sequence at one end of the junction differs from germline and may be a read error. The chain has TRBV14 and TRBJ2-1; 7 nucleotides agree with TRBD1. Germline V CDR1 and CDR2: SGHDN, FVKESK. This CDR3 is 16 amino acids long. CDR3 region: CASSQVLGGLYNGQFF. CDR3 in DNA: TGTGCCAGCAGCCAAGTATTAGGGGGCCTTTACAATGGGCAGTTCTTC.

The chain has TRBV30 and TRBJ1-2, with D perhaps TRBD1 (5 bases). Trimming pared 1 base from V and 7 bases from J, leaving 13 bases between. Germline loops: CDR1 GTSNPN, CDR2 SVGIG (reference sequence). CDR3 length: 13 residues. CDR3 region: CAWSEMGRGGYTF. DNA of the CDR3: TGTGCCTGGAGTGAAATGGGGCGAGGTGGCTACACCTTC.

This chain links TRBV7-9 with TRBJ2-1; 10 nucleotides match TRBD1. The CDR3 totals 16 residues. CDR1 SEHNR and CDR2 FQNEAQ come from the germline V gene (reference sequence). Trimming at V came to 5 bases and at J to 8 bases, leaving 12 bases not matched to a gene. The CDR3, as DNA: TGTGCCAGCAGCGCGGGACAGGGGCCTTTAGTCGATGAGCAGTTCTTC. Residues: CASSAGQGPLVDEQFF.

The chain couples TRBV19 to TRBJ2-7; possible D gene TRBD2, 6 bases. Germline V gives CDR1 LNHDA, CDR2 SQIVND (reference sequence). The CDR3 runs 13 residues. V was trimmed by 5 bases and J by 0 bases, leaving 8 bases between them. The CDR3 coding sequence is TGTGCCAGTAGTCCGGGACTCTCCTACGAGCAGTACTTC. Translating it yields CASSPGLSYEQYF.

V usage is TRBV23-1 and J usage is TRBJ1-5; D unresolved. TRBV23-1 is designated an ORF whose function remains uncertain. The V gene lost 4 bases and the J gene lost 1 base, with 17 bases spanning the gap. This CDR3 comprises 17 residues. CDR3 bases: TGCGCCAGCAGTCCAGCGTGTTTGTGGCAGAGCAATCAGCCCCAGCATTTT. Amino acid sequence: CASSPACLWQSNQPQHF.

This clone came up once. V usage is TRBV5-1 and J usage is TRBJ2-1; TRBD1 matches at 10 bases. CDR1 SGHRS and CDR2 YFSETQ come from the germline V gene. J gave up 6 bases and V 3 bases, and 3 bases lay outside the gene matches. The CDR3 contains 14 residues. The DNA of the CDR3 is TGCGCCAGCAGCTCCGACAGGGGGCTCAATGAGCAGTTCTTC. Translation: CASSSDRGLNEQFF.

The rearrangement uses TRBV2 and TRBJ2-7, with 7 nucleotides matching TRBD1. This CDR3 region has 15 residues. Germline trimming cut 5 bases from V and 5 bases from J; bases unmatched to any gene: 12. Germline loops: CDR1 SNHLY, CDR2 FYNNEI. CDR3 sequence reads: CASSRRQGPFDEQYF. As DNA, the CDR3 is TGTGCCAGCAGTCGTCGACAGGGCCCCTTCGACGAGCAGTACTTC.

The genes are TRBV30 and TRBJ2-5; TRBD1 is a possible D gene (5 bases). This CDR3 contains 14 residues. Per the germline V gene, CDR1 is GTSNPN and CDR2 is SVGIG (reference sequence). V was trimmed by 0 bases and J by 6 bases, leaving 14 bases between them. The CDR3 DNA is TGTGCCTGGAGTGTAGGGGCCGGTACGAAGACCCAGTACTTC. This sequence encodes CAWSVGAGTKTQYF.

V gene TRBV5-1 combines with J gene TRBJ2-7; D possibly corresponds to TRBD2 (7 bases). With 0 bases removed from V and 0 bases from J, the gap between germline ends came to 19 bases. The CDR3 has 18 residues. Germline assignment: CDR1 SGHRS and CDR2 YFSETQ. CDR3 sequence: CASSLVPGGGHSSYEQYF. As DNA, the CDR3 is TGCGCCAGCAGCTTGGTGCCCGGCGGGGGCCACAGCTCCTACGAGCAGTACTTC.

The chain uses TRBV12-5 and TRBJ1-5; 7 bases line up with TRBD1. The CDR3 is 16 residues long. The germline CDR1 and CDR2 sequences are LGHNT and FRNRAP. V lost 1 base to trimming and J lost 3 bases; unmatched junction nucleotides: 6. The CDR3 DNA reads TGTGCTAGTGGTTTGGACGACAGGGTCCCCAATCAGCCCCAGCATTTT. Its translation: CASGLDDRVPNQPQHF.

The rearrangement links TRBV7-2 to TRBJ2-1; 7 bases are a match to TRBD2. The CDR3 consists of 12 residues. Germline trimming cut 3 bases from V and 9 bases from J; bases unmatched to any gene: 2. Germline-derived CDR1 and CDR2 are SGHTA and FQGNSA. In nucleotides, the CDR3 is TGTGCCAGCAGCTTTCCGGGGGGTGAGCAGTTCTTC. This gives the protein CASSFPGGEQFF.

This rearrangement joins TRBV5-1 to TRBJ2-2; 8 nucleotides align to TRBD2. Germline V CDR1 and CDR2: SGHRS, YFSETQ. With 0 bases clipped from V and 5 bases from J, the junction kept 6 bases outside the gene matches. The CDR3 contains 16 residues. CDR3 nucleotides: TGCGCCAGCAGCTTGGACTCGGGGACTAGTACCGGGGAGCTGTTTTTT. Its translation: CASSLDSGTSTGELFF.

CDR3 region: CASSQSKQGENQPQHF. The CDR3 DNA reads TGCGCCAGCAGTCAATCGAAACAGGGGGAGAATCAGCCCCAGCATTTT. The J gene is TRBJ1-5, the V gene TRBV23-1; 8 nucleotides agree with TRBD1. TRBV23-1 falls under the ORF class, with uncertain function. This CDR3 is 16 amino acids long. V shed 0 bases, J shed 4 bases, and the junction held 5 bases outside the gene matches.

The rearrangement uses TRBV30 and TRBJ2-2; the D gene is possibly TRBD2 (5 bases). Germline CDR1 reads GTSNPN; CDR2 reads SVGIG (reference sequence). The CDR3 is made up of 14 amino acids. Trimming left V 3 bases short and J 5 bases short, with 13 bases between. This CDR3 is CAWSLGAWTGELFF. CDR3 nucleotide sequence: TGTGCCTGGAGCTTGGGAGCGTGGACCGGGGAGCTGTTTTTT.